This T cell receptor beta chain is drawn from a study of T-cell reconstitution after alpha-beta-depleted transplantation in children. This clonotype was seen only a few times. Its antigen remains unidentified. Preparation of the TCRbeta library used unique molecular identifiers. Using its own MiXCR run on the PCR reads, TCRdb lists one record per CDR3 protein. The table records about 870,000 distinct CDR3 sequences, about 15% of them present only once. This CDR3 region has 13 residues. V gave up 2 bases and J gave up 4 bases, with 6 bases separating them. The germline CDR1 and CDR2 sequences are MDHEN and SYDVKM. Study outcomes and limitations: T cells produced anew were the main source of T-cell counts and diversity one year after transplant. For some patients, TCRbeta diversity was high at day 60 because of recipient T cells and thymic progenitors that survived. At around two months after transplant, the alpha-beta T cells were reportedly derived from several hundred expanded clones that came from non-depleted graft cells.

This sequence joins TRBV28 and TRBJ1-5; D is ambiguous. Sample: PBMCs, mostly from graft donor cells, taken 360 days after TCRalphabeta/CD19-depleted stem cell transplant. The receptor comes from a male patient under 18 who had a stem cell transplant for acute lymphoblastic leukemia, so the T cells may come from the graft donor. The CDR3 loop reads CASSLPANQPQHF. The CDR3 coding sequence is TGTGCCAGCAGTTTACCGGCTAATCAGCCCCAGCATTTT.